This is a list of T cell receptor beta chains from one sample in a study of post-analysis software for immune sequencing data. One entry per CDR3 protein, called by TCRdb with MiXCR from the PCR reads. The data contain hundreds of thousands of distinct CDR3 sequences, roughly 50% of them seen just once; the ten biggest clones take up roughly 4.4%. Source material: blood. These TCRs come from a girl between 10 and 17 years old with multiple sclerosis. CDR3s leave out the opening cysteine and the closing phenylalanine or tryptophan. Part of the rows lack a size; the others show once, few, many or a class for expanded clones.

j_gene	v_gene	abundance	CDR3aa
TRBJ2-7	TRBV29-1	-	SAKGRGSGVEQY
TRBJ1-1	TRBV29-1	-	SVEWNTEAF
TRBJ2-5	TRBV28	-	ASSLMQTQY
-	TRBV29-1	few	SVELAGGPRARYEQY
TRBJ2-4	TRBV18	-	ASSPRREVKNIQY
TRBJ2-3	TRBV15	-	ATSSIPGPYTDTQY
-	TRBV5-1	few	ASSADMQPYEQY
TRBJ1-1	TRBV5-1	-	ASSNPQGRNTEAF
TRBJ2-3	TRBV7-8	-	ASSGRVTDTQY
TRBJ2-2	TRBV7-2	once	ATRSLTGELF
TRBJ1-4	TRBV12-3/TRBV12-4	-	ASSPMTGLANEKLF
TRBJ2-4	TRBV20-1	few	SAGGLAGMENIQY
TRBJ2-5	TRBV12-3/TRBV12-4	few	ASSFEKGGETQY
TRBJ2-7	TRBV11-2	-	ASSLEHSSSYEQY
TRBJ2-4	TRBV15	-	ATSRRRLAGGHIQY
TRBJ1-5	TRBV20-1	-	SARDRGSSRGNQPQH
TRBJ2-1	TRBV5-1	-	ASSSQSGASSYNEQF
TRBJ2-1	TRBV12-3/TRBV12-4	few	ASSLSGRSYNEQF
TRBJ2-7	TRBV5-1	-	ASSQGLAGGTTYEQY
-	TRBV12-5	-	ASGPDSSGTSGRPHEQY
TRBJ2-7	TRBV21-1	-	ASSTDRFSYEQY
TRBJ1-2	TRBV6-5	few	ASTAGGQGAQGYT
TRBJ2-3	TRBV29-1	-	SAPGTSGTAGDTQY
TRBJ1-2	TRBV6-5	-	ASSFEDRAFYGYT
TRBJ1-2	TRBV5-4	-	ASSSYINRDRGRSDYT
TRBJ2-1	TRBV10-3	-	AIRGVNNEQF
TRBJ2-5	TRBV21-1	-	ASSKERAGKVYQETQY
TRBJ2-5	TRBV19	-	VSSATGKGGTQY
TRBJ1-4	TRBV20-1	-	SARGSEKLF
TRBJ2-7	TRBV5-1	few	ASSLPGRNSYEQY
TRBJ2-5	TRBV12-3/TRBV12-4	few	ASSSREEGQY
TRBJ1-6	TRBV6-5	-	ASSYSPAGSYNSPLH
TRBJ2-4	TRBV10-3	few	ATAKGGGVAKNIQY
TRBJ2-1	TRBV15	-	ATTLAGRSYNEQF
TRBJ1-4	TRBV4-1	few	ASRGEKLF
TRBJ2-4	TRBV6-4	-	ASSESVQGPYEKY
TRBJ2-1	TRBV14	few	ASSQDLRTEPYNEQF
TRBJ1-6	TRBV2	-	ASSPPLRGLRNSPLH
TRBJ2-5	TRBV20-1	-	SGQMSGVLETQY
TRBJ1-6	TRBV20-1	-	SAVGGGSYNSPLH
TRBJ1-1	TRBV7-3	-	ASSLSGGAEAF
TRBJ2-7	TRBV30	-	AWSLGSYEQY
TRBJ1-2	TRBV5-6	few	ASGRAGDGYT
TRBJ2-1	TRBV7-9	-	ASSPRRGDREQF
TRBJ2-3	TRBV19	-	ASSPRSSDTQY
TRBJ2-5	TRBV20-1	few	SARDGRTQETQY
TRBJ2-7	TRBV6-4	many	ASNRWTGLSYEQY
TRBJ2-7	TRBV5-6	few	ASAGTGAYEQY
TRBJ2-1	TRBV6-5	-	ASSYSLAGMDNEQF
TRBJ2-2	TRBV7-3	few	ASSTTGEAGELF
TRBJ2-1	TRBV11-2	-	ASGPGLVRMYEQF
-	TRBV27	-	ASSSPWARSVNEQY
TRBJ2-5	TRBV11-1	-	ASRTGGGHQETQY